Listed here are 26 T cell receptor beta chains from one sample, sequenced in a study of patients and donors after allogeneic stem cell transplantation. TCRdb re-called the RT-PCR reads with MiXCR, one entry per CDR3 protein. In the table there are 920,000 or so distinct CDR3 sequences, roughly 18% of which are singletons. The sequenced sample was blood, either unsorted or a sorted T cell fraction (not recorded which). The origin of the receptors is a human donor who was either an allogeneic HSCT recipient or a stem cell or donor lymphocyte infusion donor (not recorded which). It is not recorded whose cells these are; they may come from a transplant donor.

The genes are TRBV6-2 or TRBV6-3 and TRBJ2-3, with D perhaps TRBD2 (6 bases). Trimming pared 1 base from V and 5 bases from J, leaving 16 bases between. The CDR3 consists of 16 residues. Germline assignment: CDR1 MNHEY and CDR2 SVGEGT. CDR3 amino acids: CASSYLPSEYKDTQYF. In nucleotides, the CDR3 is TGTGCCAGCAGTTACTTGCCTAGCGAATATAAAGATACGCAGTATTTT.

The chain uses TRBV9 and TRBJ1-1; possibly TRBD1 for D (6 bases). The CDR3 contains 16 residues. Per germline, CDR1 SGDLS and CDR2 YYNGEE. Trimming stripped 0 bases from V and 3 bases from J, with 15 bases between. The CDR3 protein is CASSVGAQGPDTEAFF. The CDR3, as DNA: TGTGCCAGCAGCGTAGGTGCCCAGGGGCCCGACACTGAAGCTTTCTTT.

The chain links TRBV4-1 to TRBJ1-2, with no clear D. V gave up 0 bases and J gave up 8 bases, with 19 bases separating them. The germline CDR1 and CDR2 sequences are MGHRA and YSYEKL. This CDR3 is 16 amino acids long. For the CDR3, the DNA is TGCGCCAGCAGCCAAGAACACAGTTTGGGATCGAGAGGCTACACCTTC. Translating gives CASSQEHSLGSRGYTF.

The V gene is TRBV12-3 or TRBV12-4, the J gene TRBJ2-2, with D unclear. V was trimmed by 10 bases and J by 3 bases, leaving 9 bases between them. The CDR3 runs 12 residues. CDR3 DNA: TGTGCCACCGTAGTCTACACCGGGGAGCTGTTTTTT. It yields the protein CATVVYTGELFF.

This clonotype showed up just a few times. The gene calls are TRBV20-1 and TRBJ2-1, with D possibly matching TRBD2 (5 bases). Germline V gives CDR1 DFQATT, CDR2 SNEGSKA (reference sequence). This CDR3 is built from 14 residues. Between the trimmed V and J ends, which lost 3 bases and 4 bases, there was a span of 13 bases. The CDR3 is CSASGSRGYNEQFF. In DNA form, the CDR3 reads TGCAGTGCTAGTGGGTCCCGGGGTTACAATGAGCAGTTCTTC.

CDR3 nucleotides: TGTGCCACCAGCAGAGAGGGTGGCTTCCCAGGGGAGACCCAGTACTTC. Amino acids: CATSREGGFPGETQYF. The genes are TRBV15 and TRBJ2-5; maybe TRBD1 (5 bases). The V and J ends lost 0 bases and 5 bases respectively, with 16 bases between them. Per the germline V gene, CDR1 is LNHNV and CDR2 is YYDKDF (reference sequence). The CDR3 sequence is 16 residues long.

The table lists this clonotype with many counts. The J gene is TRBJ1-2, the V gene TRBV3-1; 8 bases line up with TRBD1. J lost 5 bases, V lost 5 bases, and 10 bases had no gene match. Germline V gene sequence: CDR1 LGHDT, CDR2 YNNKEL (reference sequence). This CDR3 region has 15 residues. This CDR3 is CASSITGGDRYGYTF. DNA of the CDR3: TGTGCCAGCAGCATTACAGGGGGAGACCGTTATGGCTACACCTTC.

This CDR3 reads CASSFSSHRAAEQYF. The CDR3 nucleotides read TGTGCCAGCAGCTTCTCCTCCCACCGAGCGGCCGAGCAGTACTTC. V and J are TRBV7-2 and TRBJ2-7; perhaps TRBD2 as D (5 bases). V lost 3 bases to trimming and J lost 6 bases, with 18 bases between them. The CDR3 runs to 15 residues. CDR1 is SGHTA and CDR2 is FQGNSA in the germline V gene. Together with reference TRBV7-2 and TRBJ2-7, the CDR3 gives the full variable domain: GAGVSQSPSNKVTEKGKDVELRCDPISGHTALYWYRQSLGQGLEFLIYFQGNSAPDKSGLPSDRFSAERTGGSVSTLTIQRTQQEDSAVYLCASSFSSHRAAEQYFGPGTRLTVT.

V and J are TRBV3-1 and TRBJ1-1, with a possible D match to TRBD1 (5 bases). Between the trimmed V and J ends, which lost 4 bases and 11 bases, there was a span of 11 bases. Germline CDR1 is LGHDT and CDR2 is YNNKEL (reference sequence). This CDR3 spans 11 amino acids. As DNA, the CDR3 is TGTGCCAGCAGCCCAGGGAACAAGGCTTTCTTT. This codes for CASSPGNKAFF.

The rearrangement uses TRBV7-8 and TRBJ2-7; D is perhaps TRBD1 or TRBD2 (5 bases each). The germline CDR1 and CDR2 sequences are SGHVS and FQNEAQ. V lost 6 bases, J lost 6 bases, and 21 bases lay in between. CDR3 size: 15 residues. This CDR3 reads CASSHPGRNSPEQYF. The CDR3 region has the DNA TGTGCCAGCAGTCACCCGGGACGGAACTCGCCCGAGCAGTACTTC.

This clonotype turned up a few times. The chain has TRBV29-1 and TRBJ1-3; D perhaps matches TRBD1 (5 bases). Germline values: CDR1 SQVTM, CDR2 ANQGSEA. The CDR3 loop spans 14 amino acids. V lost 0 bases and J lost 8, with 14 bases in between. CDR3 coding DNA: TGCAGCGTTGAAGAGTGGACACACGGGGACACCATATATTTT. This sequence encodes CSVEEWTHGDTIYF.

In nucleotides, the CDR3 is TGCAGCGTTGCAGGTGGACAGGGGACAACTAATGAAAAACTGTTTTTT. Translating it yields CSVAGGQGTTNEKLFF. This chain uses TRBV29-1 with TRBJ1-4, with 9 bases that match TRBD1. V lost 4 bases and J lost 0; bases outside the gene matches: 6. Germline V lookup: CDR1 SQVTM, CDR2 ANQGSEA. The CDR3 is 16 residues long.

The CDR3 loop is CSANRQGMNTEAFF. CDR3 nucleotides: TGCAGTGCTAATAGACAGGGGATGAACACTGAAGCTTTCTTT. The V call is TRBV20-1, the J call TRBJ1-1; 8 bases are shared with TRBD1. Germline V gives CDR1 DFQATT, CDR2 SNEGSKA (reference sequence). Trimming removed 4 bases from V and 0 bases from J; junction bases left unmatched: 4. There are 14 residues in the CDR3.

This clonotype was seen only once. The gene calls are TRBV2 and TRBJ2-7; 7 bases map to TRBD1. CDR3 size: 14 residues. J was trimmed by 6 bases and V by 10 bases; bases with no gene match: 15. The V gene's germline CDR1 is SNHLY and CDR2 FYNNEI. CDR3: CATQLGGLVLEQYF. CDR3 in DNA: TGTGCCACCCAACTAGGGGGCTTAGTGCTCGAGCAGTACTTC.

The rearrangement links TRBV20-1 to TRBJ2-7; D uncertain. CDR3 size: 13 residues. Trimming left V 1 base short and J 3 bases short, with 10 bases between. CDR1 DFQATT and CDR2 SNEGSKA come from the germline V gene (reference sequence). CDR3 in amino acids: CSARGPSLYEQYF. CDR3 in DNA: TGCAGTGCTAGAGGCCCCTCCCTCTACGAGCAGTACTTC.

The V call is TRBV12-3 or TRBV12-4, the J call TRBJ2-3; 9 nucleotides agree with TRBD2. The CDR3 runs to 15 residues. The J segment lost 5 bases and the V segment lost 6 bases, leaving 9 bases of the junction unmatched. For the CDR3, the DNA is TGTGCCAGCAGGGGGACTAGCAGGGCGGTAGATACGCAGTATTTT. It encodes CASRGTSRAVDTQYF.

This clonotype turned up a few times. The rearrangement uses TRBV2 and TRBJ2-7; TRBD2 might be the D (5 bases). CDR1 SNHLY and CDR2 FYNNEI come from the germline V gene. The CDR3 runs 15 residues. The germline V and J ends were trimmed by 4 bases and 0 bases, with 13 bases remaining between them. CDR3: CASSVVAPSSYEQYF. The CDR3 nucleotides are TGTGCCAGCAGTGTGGTAGCGCCGAGCTCCTACGAGCAGTACTTC.

This clonotype was recorded a few times. V usage is TRBV5-1 and J usage is TRBJ1-1, with 9 bases identical to TRBD1. The trim removed 6 bases at V and 3 bases at J, leaving 12 bases unmatched. The CDR3 consists of 16 residues. CDR1 SGHRS and CDR2 YFSETQ come from the germline V gene. CDR3 sequence reads: CASNIGTGSFYTEAFF. The DNA of the CDR3 is TGCGCCAGCAACATCGGGACAGGGTCGTTTTACACTGAAGCTTTCTTT.

This clonotype occurred a few times. The chain employs TRBV20-1 and TRBJ2-7, with D perhaps TRBD2 (7 bases). The CDR3 is 17 residues long. V was shortened by 0 bases and J by 4 bases, with 22 bases between the two germline ends. Per germline, CDR1 DFQATT and CDR2 SNEGSKA (reference sequence). CDR3 residues: CSARESGGLQGLYEQYF. The DNA for the CDR3 is TGCAGTGCTAGAGAATCGGGGGGCTTGCAGGGTTTATACGAGCAGTACTTC.

This clonotype turned up a few times. The J gene is TRBJ2-7, the V gene TRBV15, with D possibly being TRBD2 (6 bases). The germline V gene has CDR1 LNHNV and CDR2 YYDKDF (reference sequence). This CDR3 region has 15 residues. The germline V and J ends were trimmed by 1 base and 3 bases, with 13 bases remaining between them. The CDR3 DNA sequence: TGTGCCACCAGCAGAGGCGTAAATAGCGGCTACGAGCAGTACTTC. Translation: CATSRGVNSGYEQYF.

This clonotype was counted a few times. The chain links TRBV5-1 to TRBJ1-5; D not resolved. The germline V gene encodes CDR1 SGHRS and CDR2 YFSETQ. V lost 4 bases to trimming and J lost 0 bases, with 5 bases between them. The length of the CDR3 is 13 residues. The CDR3 region is CASSDYSNQPQHF. As DNA, the CDR3 is TGCGCCAGCAGCGACTATAGCAATCAGCCCCAGCATTTT.

This clonotype was recorded a few times. The V and J genes are TRBV20-1 and TRBJ2-3, with 7 nucleotides matching TRBD1. Trimming at V came to 0 bases and at J to 4 bases, leaving 4 bases not matched to a gene. CDR1 DFQATT and CDR2 SNEGSKA come from the germline V gene (reference sequence). The CDR3 spans 14 residues. For the CDR3, the DNA is TGCAGTGCTAGAGAGGACAGGAGAGCAGATACGCAGTATTTT. Its protein is CSAREDRRADTQYF.

This clonotype occurred a few times. The chain joins TRBV5-1 to TRBJ2-3; tentatively, D is TRBD1 or TRBD2 (6 bases each). The CDR3 runs 15 residues. Per the germline V gene, CDR1 is SGHRS and CDR2 is YFSETQ. The V and J ends lost 9 bases and 0 bases respectively, with 17 bases between them. CDR3 DNA sequence: TGCGCCACCAAGGGGGGAGACTACAGCACAGATACGCAGTATTTT. Amino acid sequence: CATKGGDYSTDTQYF.

V is TRBV18 and J is TRBJ2-1; TRBD2 matches at 9 bases. V lost 6 bases and J lost 8; bases outside the gene matches: 14. The CDR3 spans 16 residues. The germline gives CDR1 KGHSH, CDR2 LQKENI. CDR3 coding DNA: TGTGCCAGCTCGCGGGGGACTAGCCTAACCGTAGATGAGCAGTTCTTC. This sequence encodes CASSRGTSLTVDEQFF.

There are a few counts of this clonotype. The V and J genes are TRBV7-2 and TRBJ2-1, with 9 bases aligning to TRBD2. The germline V gene encodes CDR1 SGHTA and CDR2 FQGNSA. The CDR3 runs to 16 residues. The V segment lost 3 bases and the J segment 6 bases; nucleotides outside the gene matches: 9. CDR3 nucleotide sequence: TGTGCCAGCAGCTTCTTAAGCGGGAGGACGGGCAATGAGCAGTTCTTC. Protein product: CASSFLSGRTGNEQFF.

This clonotype was observed at least ten times. The chain couples TRBV12-3 or TRBV12-4 to TRBJ2-1, with 8 bases fitting TRBD2. V gave up 5 bases and J gave up 8 bases; unmatched junction bases: 8. The CDR3 is 14 amino acids. The DNA for the CDR3 is TGTGCCAGCAGTCCCACGGCCGGGAGGGATGAGCAGTTCTTC. Its translation: CASSPTAGRDEQFF.